The clone carrying this T cell receptor (beta chain) has more than one count but fewer than ten. These data come from a study of immune evolution from preneoplasia to lung adenocarcinoma. The data were produced by immunoSEQ multiplex PCR, yet TCRdb's version contains in-frame clones alone and is incomplete. The sample shows around 41,000 clones, 70% to 80% of them seen only once. Sequencing was carried out using FFPE invasive lung adenocarcinoma tissue. This clonotype was obtained from a person between 60 and 69 years old with lung adenocarcinoma.

The CDR3 DNA reads TGCAGCGTTGAATTTAACACTGAAGCTTTCTTT. Protein product: CSVEFNTEAFF. The chain carries TRBV29-1 and TRBJ1-1; D call uncertain. This CDR3 is built from 11 residues. Germline V gene data show CDR1 as SQVTM and CDR2 as ANQGSEA. V lost 2 bases to trimming and J lost 2 bases, with 3 bases between them.